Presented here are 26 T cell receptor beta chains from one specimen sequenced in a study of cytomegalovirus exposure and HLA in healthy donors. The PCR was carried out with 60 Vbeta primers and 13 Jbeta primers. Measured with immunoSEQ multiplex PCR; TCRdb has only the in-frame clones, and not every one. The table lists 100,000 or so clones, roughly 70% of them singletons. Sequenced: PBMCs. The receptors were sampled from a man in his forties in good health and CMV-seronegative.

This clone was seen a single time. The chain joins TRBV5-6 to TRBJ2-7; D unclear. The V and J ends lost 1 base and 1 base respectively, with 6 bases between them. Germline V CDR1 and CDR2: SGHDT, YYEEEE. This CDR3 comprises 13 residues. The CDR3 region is CASSLLSSYEQYF. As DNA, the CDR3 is TGTGCCAGCAGCTTGCTCTCGTCCTACGAGCAGTACTTC.

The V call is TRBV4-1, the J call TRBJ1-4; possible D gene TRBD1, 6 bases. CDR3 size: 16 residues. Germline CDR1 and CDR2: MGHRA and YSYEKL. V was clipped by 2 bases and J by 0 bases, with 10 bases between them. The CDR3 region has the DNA TGCGCCAGCAGCCAACGACACAGGGCAACTAATGAAAAACTGTTTTTT. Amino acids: CASSQRHRATNEKLFF.

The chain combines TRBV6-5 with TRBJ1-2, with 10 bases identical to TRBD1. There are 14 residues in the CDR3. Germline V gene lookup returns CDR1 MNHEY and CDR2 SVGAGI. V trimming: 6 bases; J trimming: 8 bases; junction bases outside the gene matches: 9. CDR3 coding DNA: TGTGCCAGCAGCCGGGACAGGGGCTGGTGGGGCTACACCTTC. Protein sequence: CASSRDRGWWGYTF.

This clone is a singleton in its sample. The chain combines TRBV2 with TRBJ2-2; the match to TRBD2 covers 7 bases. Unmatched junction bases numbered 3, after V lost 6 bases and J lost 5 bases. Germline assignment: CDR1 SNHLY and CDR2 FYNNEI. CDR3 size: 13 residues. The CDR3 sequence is CASRTSNTGELFF. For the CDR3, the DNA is TGTGCCAGCAGGACTAGCAATACCGGGGAGCTGTTTTTT. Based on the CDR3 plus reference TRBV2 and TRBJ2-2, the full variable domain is EPEVTQTPSHQVTQMGQEVILRCVPISNHLYFYWYRQILGQKVEFLVSFYNNEISEKSEIFDDQFSVERPDGSNFTLKIRSTKLEDSAMYFCASRTSNTGELFFGEGSRLTVL.

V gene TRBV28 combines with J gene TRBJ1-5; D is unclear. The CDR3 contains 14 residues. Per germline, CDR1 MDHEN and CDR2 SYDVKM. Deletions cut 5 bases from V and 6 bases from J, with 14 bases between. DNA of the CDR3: TGTGCCAGCAGTGAGGGCCAGGCTAGTCAGCCCCAGCATTTT. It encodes CASSEGQASQPQHF.

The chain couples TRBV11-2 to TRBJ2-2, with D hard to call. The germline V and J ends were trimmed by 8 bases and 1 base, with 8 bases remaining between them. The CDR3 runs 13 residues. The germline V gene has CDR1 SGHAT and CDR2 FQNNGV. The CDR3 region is CASQTENTGELFF. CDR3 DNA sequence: TGTGCCAGCCAAACAGAGAACACCGGGGAGCTGTTTTTT.

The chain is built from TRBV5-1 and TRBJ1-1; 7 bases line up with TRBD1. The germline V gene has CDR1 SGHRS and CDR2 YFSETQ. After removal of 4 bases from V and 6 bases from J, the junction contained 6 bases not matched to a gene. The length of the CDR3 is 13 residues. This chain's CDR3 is CASSRGQTPEAFF. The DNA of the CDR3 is TGCGCCAGCAGCAGGGGACAGACCCCTGAAGCTTTCTTT.

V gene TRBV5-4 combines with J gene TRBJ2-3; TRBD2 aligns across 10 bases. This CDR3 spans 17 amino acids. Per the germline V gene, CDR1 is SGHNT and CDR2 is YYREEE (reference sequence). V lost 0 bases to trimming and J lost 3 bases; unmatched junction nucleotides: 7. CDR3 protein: CASSLAQRGGRTDTQYF. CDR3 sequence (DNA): TGTGCCAGCAGCTTGGCCCAGCGGGGGGGCAGGACAGATACGCAGTATTTT.

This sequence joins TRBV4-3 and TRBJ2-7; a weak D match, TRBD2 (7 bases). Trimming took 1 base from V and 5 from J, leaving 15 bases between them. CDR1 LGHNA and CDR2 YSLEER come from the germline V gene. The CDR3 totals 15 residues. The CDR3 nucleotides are TGCGCCAGCAGCCAAGGAGGGGGGGCGGGCCACGAGCAGTACTTC. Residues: CASSQGGGAGHEQYF.

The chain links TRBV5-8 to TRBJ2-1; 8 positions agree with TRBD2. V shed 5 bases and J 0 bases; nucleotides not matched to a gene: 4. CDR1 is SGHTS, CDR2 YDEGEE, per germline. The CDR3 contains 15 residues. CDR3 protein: CASSRSGVSYNEQFF. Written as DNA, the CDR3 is TGTGCCAGCAGTCGTAGCGGGGTCTCCTACAATGAGCAGTTCTTC.

The CDR3 nucleotides are TGTGCCAGCAGTTACTCGGTCACAGCCTCTGGAAACACCATATATTTT. Its translation is CASSYSVTASGNTIYF. The chain carries TRBV6-5 and TRBJ1-3; D is ambiguous. Trimming removed 0 bases at V and 0 bases at J, with 9 bases between. Germline values: CDR1 MNHEY, CDR2 SVGAGI. There are 16 residues in the CDR3.

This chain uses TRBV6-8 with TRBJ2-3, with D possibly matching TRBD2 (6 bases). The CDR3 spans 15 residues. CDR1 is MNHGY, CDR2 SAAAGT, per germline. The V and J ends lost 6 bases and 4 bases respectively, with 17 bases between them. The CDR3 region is CASRETSSPADTQYF. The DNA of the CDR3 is TGTGCCAGCAGAGAGACTAGTTCCCCGGCAGATACGCAGTATTTT.

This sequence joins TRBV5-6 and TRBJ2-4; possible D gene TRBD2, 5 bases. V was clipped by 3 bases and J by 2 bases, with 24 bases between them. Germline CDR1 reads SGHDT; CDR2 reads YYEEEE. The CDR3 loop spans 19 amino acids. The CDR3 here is CASSSVPGWIRETKNIQYF. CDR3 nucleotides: TGTGCCAGCAGCTCGGTGCCAGGCTGGATAAGGGAGACCAAAAACATTCAGTACTTC.

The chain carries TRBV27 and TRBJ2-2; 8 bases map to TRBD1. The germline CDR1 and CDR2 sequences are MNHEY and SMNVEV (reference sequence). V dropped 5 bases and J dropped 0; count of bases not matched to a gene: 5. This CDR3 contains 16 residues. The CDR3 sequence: CASSKNRGTNTGELFF. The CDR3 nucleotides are TGTGCCAGCAGTAAAAACAGGGGGACGAACACCGGGGAGCTGTTTTTT.

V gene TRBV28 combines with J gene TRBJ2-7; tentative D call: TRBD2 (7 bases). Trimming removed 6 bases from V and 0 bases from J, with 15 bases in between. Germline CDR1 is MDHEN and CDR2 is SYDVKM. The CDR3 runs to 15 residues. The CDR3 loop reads CASSYGGGASYEQYF. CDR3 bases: TGTGCCAGCAGCTACGGCGGGGGCGCCTCCTACGAGCAGTACTTC.

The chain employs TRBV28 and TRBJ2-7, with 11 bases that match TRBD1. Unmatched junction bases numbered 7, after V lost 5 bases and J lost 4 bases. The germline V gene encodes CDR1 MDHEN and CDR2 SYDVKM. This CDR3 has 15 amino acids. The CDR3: CASSKGQGAKYEQYF. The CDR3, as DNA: TGTGCCAGCAGTAAAGGACAGGGGGCTAAATACGAGCAGTACTTC.

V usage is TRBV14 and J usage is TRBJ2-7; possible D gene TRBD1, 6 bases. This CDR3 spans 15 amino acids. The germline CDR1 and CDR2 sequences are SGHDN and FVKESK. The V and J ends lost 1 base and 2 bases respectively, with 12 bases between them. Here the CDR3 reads CASSQGDIRTYEQYF. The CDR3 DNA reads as TGTGCCAGCAGCCAAGGGGACATCCGGACCTACGAGCAGTACTTC.

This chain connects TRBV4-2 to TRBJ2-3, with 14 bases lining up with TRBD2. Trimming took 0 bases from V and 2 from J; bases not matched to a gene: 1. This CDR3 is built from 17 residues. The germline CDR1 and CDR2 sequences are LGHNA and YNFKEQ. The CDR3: CASSQETSGGATDTQYF. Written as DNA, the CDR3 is TGTGCCAGCAGCCAAGAGACTAGCGGGGGGGCCACAGATACGCAGTATTTT.

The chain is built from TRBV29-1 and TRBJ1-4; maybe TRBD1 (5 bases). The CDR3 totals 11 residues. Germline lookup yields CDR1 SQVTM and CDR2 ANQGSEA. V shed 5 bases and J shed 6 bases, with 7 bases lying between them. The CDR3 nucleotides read TGCAGCGTTTTGACAGATGAAAAACTGTTTTTT. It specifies CSVLTDEKLFF.

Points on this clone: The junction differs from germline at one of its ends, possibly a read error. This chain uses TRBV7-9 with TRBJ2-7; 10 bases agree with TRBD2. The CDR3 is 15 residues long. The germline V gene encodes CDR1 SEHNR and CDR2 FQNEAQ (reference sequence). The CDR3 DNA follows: TGTTCCAGCAGCTTAGGTTCTAGCGGGAGCTACGAGCAGTACTTC. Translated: CSSSLGSSGSYEQYF.

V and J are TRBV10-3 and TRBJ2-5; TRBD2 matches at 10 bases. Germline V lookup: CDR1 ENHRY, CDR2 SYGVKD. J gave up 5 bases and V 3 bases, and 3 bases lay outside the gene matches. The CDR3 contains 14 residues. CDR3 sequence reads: CAISELAGLETQYF. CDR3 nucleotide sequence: TGTGCCATCAGTGAACTAGCGGGACTCGAGACCCAGTACTTC.

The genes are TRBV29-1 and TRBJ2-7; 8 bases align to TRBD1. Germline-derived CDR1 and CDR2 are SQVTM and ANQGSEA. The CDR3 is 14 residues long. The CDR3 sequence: CGGQGVDGSYEQYF. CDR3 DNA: TGCGGCGGACAGGGCGTCGATGGTTCCTACGAGCAGTACTTC.

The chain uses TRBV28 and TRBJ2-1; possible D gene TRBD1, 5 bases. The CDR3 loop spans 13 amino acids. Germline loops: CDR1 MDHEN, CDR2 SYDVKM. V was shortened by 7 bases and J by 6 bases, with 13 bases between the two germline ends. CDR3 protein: CASMGQTSNEQFF. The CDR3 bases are TGTGCCAGCATGGGGCAGACGAGCAATGAGCAGTTCTTC.

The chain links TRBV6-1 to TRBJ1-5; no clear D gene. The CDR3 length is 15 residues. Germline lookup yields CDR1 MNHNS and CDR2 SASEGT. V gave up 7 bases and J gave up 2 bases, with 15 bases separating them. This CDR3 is CASKLRGPGNQPQHF. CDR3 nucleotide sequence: TGTGCCAGCAAGTTGCGAGGTCCGGGCAATCAGCCCCAGCATTTT.

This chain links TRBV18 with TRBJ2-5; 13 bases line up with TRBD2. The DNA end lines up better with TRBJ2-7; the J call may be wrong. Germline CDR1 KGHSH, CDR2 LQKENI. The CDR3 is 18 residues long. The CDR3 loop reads CASSTTGTSGTYSYEQYF. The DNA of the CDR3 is TGTGCCAGCTCAACGACCGGGACTAGCGGGACTTACTCCTACGAGCAGTACTTC.

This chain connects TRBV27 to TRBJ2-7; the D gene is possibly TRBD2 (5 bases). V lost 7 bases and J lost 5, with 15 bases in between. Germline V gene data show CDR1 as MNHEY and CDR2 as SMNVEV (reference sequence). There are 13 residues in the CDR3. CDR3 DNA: TGTGCCAGCACCCCACTAGGTTCTAACGAGCAGTACTTC. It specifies CASTPLGSNEQYF.